These 5 T cell receptor beta chains were all obtained from the same sample, sequenced in a study of identical twins. From the 5' RACE reads, TCRdb called clonotypes with MiXCR, one entry per CDR3 protein. The sample holds about 470,000 distinct CDR3 sequences, 20% to 30% seen once. Separately, the same data were catalogued under a study of T cells expressing NK-cell markers.

The sample taken for sequencing was CD4+ T cells sorted from blood. The receptor set was obtained from a woman aged 18-29 years in good health.

The chain uses TRBV5-4 and TRBJ1-3; 9 nucleotides match TRBD1. The CDR3 length is 18 residues. Trimming removed 0 bases from V and 6 bases from J; junction bases left unmatched: 13. CDR1 is SGHNT and CDR2 is YYREEE in the germline V gene (reference sequence). Written as DNA, the CDR3 is TGTGCCAGCAGCTTGGCCCCCGACCGGGACAGGGTTGAAAACACCATATATTTT. This translates into CASSLAPDRDRVENTIYF.

The chain recombines TRBV7-9 with TRBJ2-7; TRBD1 aligns across 11 bases. Per the germline V gene, CDR1 is SEHNR and CDR2 is FQNEAQ (reference sequence). The CDR3 has 13 residues. The trim removed 5 bases at V and 6 bases at J, leaving 3 bases unmatched. The CDR3 region has the DNA TGTGCCAGCAGCGGGACAGGGGGTCCCGAGCAGTACTTC. This codes for CASSGTGGPEQYF.

CDR3 bases: TGTGCCAGCAGCCCAACTCAGGGGGCGTGGGAAAAACTGTTTTTT. It specifies CASSPTQGAWEKLFF. The V gene is TRBV6-1, the J gene TRBJ1-4; TRBD1 aligns across 8 bases. There are 15 residues in the CDR3. Looked up from germline, CDR1 is MNHNS and CDR2 is SASEGT. Losses at the gene ends were 6 bases for V and 8 bases for J; bases not matched to a gene: 11.

The chain joins TRBV6-2 or TRBV6-3 to TRBJ1-5; D uncertain. Germline CDR1 is MNHEY and CDR2 is SVGEGT. The CDR3 is 13 amino acids. With 4 bases removed from V and 4 bases from J, the gap between germline ends came to 8 bases. In DNA, the CDR3 is TGTGCCAGCAGTTCCGGGAGAAATCAGCCCCAGCATTTT. It encodes CASSSGRNQPQHF.

CDR3 nucleotide sequence: TGTGCCAGCTCACGGTCTTCTGGCAGCTCTGGGGCCAACGTCCTGACTTTC. Translating gives CASSRSSGSSGANVLTF. V gene TRBV18 combines with J gene TRBJ2-6; D gene uncertain. With 4 bases removed from V and 0 bases from J, the gap between germline ends came to 13 bases. The V gene's germline CDR1 is KGHSH and CDR2 LQKENI. The CDR3 has 17 amino acids.